The rows below give T cell receptor beta chains drawn from one sample of a study of T cells in Graves' hyperthyroidism and ophthalmopathy. From the multiplex PCR reads, TCRdb called clonotypes with MiXCR, one entry per CDR3 protein. The data show approximately 200,000 distinct CDR3 sequences, with approximately 16% seen just once and just under 45% held by the top ten. The specimen was blood. The origin of the receptors is a middle-aged man with Graves' hyperthyroidism. CDR3s include the opening cysteine and the closing phenylalanine or tryptophan. The order of the fields is CDR3 length, V gene, D gene, clone size, J gene, CDR3 DNA, CDR3 protein. A D gene is named only where the DNA matches it firmly. The listing skips clone size in some rows; elsewhere it reads once, few, many or a size class.

16	TRBV5-5	.	many	TRBJ2-2	TGTGCCAGCAGCTTGGGGACGGAAACGAACACCGGGGAGCTGTTTTTT	CASSLGTETNTGELFF
15	TRBV5-1	TRBD2	few	TRBJ2-5	TGCGCCAGCACCCCGAATCCGGGGGGGCGAGAGACCCAGTACTTC	CASTPNPGGRETQYF
15	TRBV12-5	TRBD2	many	TRBJ2-5	TGTGCTAGTGGTCATAGCAGCGGGGGGGGAGTTGTCCAGTACTTC	CASGHSSGGGVVQYF
16	TRBV6-1	.	.	TRBJ1-6	TGTGCCAGCAGTAGGGACGTTAGCTCCTATAATTCACCCCTCCACTTT	CASSRDVSSYNSPLHF
17	TRBV27	.	.	TRBJ1-5	TGTGCCAGCAGGGCCCGGGGGAGATCCTATAGCAATCAGCCCCAGCATTTT	CASRARGRSYSNQPQHF
13	TRBV20-1	TRBD1	.	TRBJ2-7	TGCAGTGCACCCAGGGACAGGCGCTACGAGCAGTACTTC	CSAPRDRRYEQYF
16	TRBV30	TRBD1	many	TRBJ1-1	TGTGCCTGGAGTGGCGGACGGGACAGGGGGCGCGGTGAAGCTTTCTTT	CAWSGGRDRGRGEAFF
16	TRBV5-6	TRBD1	many	TRBJ2-3	TGTGCCAGCAGCCAAGGGACAGGTTTGGCTACAGATACGCAGTATTTT	CASSQGTGLATDTQYF
13	TRBV28	.	many	TRBJ1-1	TGTGCCAGCAGTTCGGCAGGTGGGACTGAAGCTTTCTTT	CASSSAGGTEAFF
13	TRBV28	.	many	TRBJ1-5	TGTGCCAGCAGAACAGGGTCCAATCAGCCCCAGCATTTT	CASRTGSNQPQHF
12	TRBV18	.	many	TRBJ1-1	TGTGCCAGCTCACCAAGAACACTTGAAGCTTTCTTT	CASSPRTLEAFF
14	TRBV19	TRBD1	many	TRBJ2-3	TGTGCCAGTAGCTCTGAGGGGGCAACAGATACGCAGTATTTT	CASSSEGATDTQYF
16	TRBV28	.	.	TRBJ1-4	TGTGCCAGCAGTTCCCCCACGGAGTTGACTAATGAAAAACTGCTTTTT	CASSSPTELTNEKLLF
14	TRBV6-2/TRBV6-3	.	.	TRBJ2-3	TGTGCCAGCAGGCAGACGGGATTCACAGATACGCAGTATTTT	CASRQTGFTDTQYF
14	TRBV29-1	.	.	TRBJ2-2	TGCAGCGTTGGAGTCAGCCCGAACACCGGGGAGCTGTTTTTT	CSVGVSPNTGELFF
13	TRBV5-1	.	.	TRBJ2-2	TGCGCCAGCAGAAAGGAGAACACCGGGGAGCTGTTTTTT	CASRKENTGELFF
12	TRBV7-9	.	.	TRBJ1-5	TGTGCCAGCAGCCAAGACAATCAGCCCCAGCATTTT	CASSQDNQPQHF
15	TRBV6-5	.	few	TRBJ2-6	TGTGCCAGCAGTTACTCTGGCTCTGGGGCCAACGTCCTGACTTTC	CASSYSGSGANVLTF
15	TRBV3-1	.	many	TRBJ1-1	TGTGCCAGCAGCCAAGGACAGCTTGGGGACACTGAAGCTTTCTTT	CASSQGQLGDTEAFF
12	TRBV4-2	.	.	TRBJ2-7	TGTGCCAGCAGCCAAGAGTCGGGGGAGCAGTACTTC	CASSQESGEQYF
16	TRBV6-4	.	once	TRBJ1-5	TGTGCCAGCAGCGAGGGGCAGGAAAATAGCAATCAGCCCCAGCATTTT	CASSEGQENSNQPQHF
15	TRBV20-1	.	many	TRBJ2-1	TGCAGTGCTAGGGCGATGGGGGCTCTGGGGGATGAGCAGTTCTTC	CSARAMGALGDEQFF
18	TRBV4-3	TRBD1	few	TRBJ2-5	TGCGCCAGCAGCCAAGACTCCCCCGGGACAGGGGGGGAAGAGACCCAGTACTTC	CASSQDSPGTGGEETQYF
13	TRBV7-2	.	many	TRBJ2-7	TGTGCCAGCAGCCCCACCCCAACCTACGAGCAGTACTTC	CASSPTPTYEQYF
14	TRBV9	TRBD1	few	TRBJ1-1	TGTGCCGGCAGCGGGACAGGGGGGAACACTGAAGCTTTCTTT	CAGSGTGGNTEAFF
14	TRBV15	.	.	TRBJ2-7	TGTGCCACCAGCAGTTATGGGGGCACCTACGAGCAGTACTTC	CATSSYGGTYEQYF
17	TRBV6-2/TRBV6-3	TRBD1	many	TRBJ1-1	TGTGCCAGCAGAGCGGGACAGGGAAGGGAATGGGACACTGAAGCTTTCTTT	CASRAGQGREWDTEAFF
18	TRBV27	TRBD1	few	TRBJ1-6	TGTGCCAGCAGCCCGGGACAGGGGGGGGTTATTTATAATTCACCCCTCCACTTT	CASSPGQGGVIYNSPLHF
13	TRBV6-1	.	few	TRBJ2-1	TGTGCCAGCACCATCATTCCCGACGGTGAGCAGTTCTTC	CASTIIPDGEQFF
14	TRBV28	.	.	TRBJ1-2	TGTGCCAGCAGTCAGGCAGGGGACGCCTATGGCTACACCTTC	CASSQAGDAYGYTF
16	TRBV5-1	TRBD1	.	TRBJ1-1	TGCGCCAGCAGCTTGGCCCAGGGACAGATGAACACTGAAGCTTTCTTT	CASSLAQGQMNTEAFF
13	TRBV6-1	.	few	TRBJ2-7	TGTGCCAGCAGTGTCACATTCTCCTACGAGCAGTACTTC	CASSVTFSYEQYF
11	TRBV5-1	.	many	TRBJ2-7	TGCGCCAGCAGCGATCAGTCCGAGCAGTACTTC	CASSDQSEQYF
14	TRBV14	TRBD1	.	TRBJ1-1	TGTGCCAGCAGCCGACAGGGTGTTAACACTGAAGCTTTCTTT	CASSRQGVNTEAFF
15	TRBV27	.	many	TRBJ1-1	TGTGCCAGCAGTTGGACCGGGACATTGAACACTGAAGCTTTCTTT	CASSWTGTLNTEAFF
13	TRBV7-9	.	many	TRBJ2-7	TGTGCCAGCAGCTTAGTAGGTTCCCACGAGCAGTACTTC	CASSLVGSHEQYF
14	TRBV28	.	many	TRBJ2-5	TGTGCCAGCAGTTTCGGGGGTGAAGAAGAGACCCAGTACTTC	CASSFGGEEETQYF
16	TRBV7-8	.	few	TRBJ1-3	TGTGCCAGCAGCTTAGGGGGGGCAAGCTCTGGAAACACCATATATTTT	CASSLGGASSGNTIYF
17	TRBV6-2/TRBV6-3	TRBD1	many	TRBJ2-1	TGTGCCAGCAGTATAAGGGGGACAGGACTAAAGAACAATGAGCAGTTCTTC	CASSIRGTGLKNNEQFF
17	TRBV5-1	TRBD1	.	TRBJ1-5	TGCGCCAGCAGCTTGGGGCAGGGGGGCTTCAGCAATCAGCCCCAGCATTTT	CASSLGQGGFSNQPQHF
13	TRBV6-2/TRBV6-3	.	many	TRBJ1-5	TGTGCCAGCAGTTCCCAGAGTGGTCAGCCCCAGCATTTT	CASSSQSGQPQHF
14	TRBV2	TRBD2	.	TRBJ2-3	TGTGCCAGCCCGGGACTAGGGTCCATCGATACGCAGTATTTT	CASPGLGSIDTQYF
15	TRBV11-2	.	many	TRBJ1-2	TGTGCCAGCAGCCCGTTGGGACAAACTAACTATGGCTACACCTTC	CASSPLGQTNYGYTF
11	TRBV6-5	TRBD2	.	TRBJ2-2	TGTGCCAGCAGTCACGGGGGGGGGCTGTTTTTT	CASSHGGGLFF
14	TRBV20-1	.	few	TRBJ1-1	TGCAGTGCTAGGAGCCCACAGGGGAACACTGAAGCTTTCTTT	CSARSPQGNTEAFF